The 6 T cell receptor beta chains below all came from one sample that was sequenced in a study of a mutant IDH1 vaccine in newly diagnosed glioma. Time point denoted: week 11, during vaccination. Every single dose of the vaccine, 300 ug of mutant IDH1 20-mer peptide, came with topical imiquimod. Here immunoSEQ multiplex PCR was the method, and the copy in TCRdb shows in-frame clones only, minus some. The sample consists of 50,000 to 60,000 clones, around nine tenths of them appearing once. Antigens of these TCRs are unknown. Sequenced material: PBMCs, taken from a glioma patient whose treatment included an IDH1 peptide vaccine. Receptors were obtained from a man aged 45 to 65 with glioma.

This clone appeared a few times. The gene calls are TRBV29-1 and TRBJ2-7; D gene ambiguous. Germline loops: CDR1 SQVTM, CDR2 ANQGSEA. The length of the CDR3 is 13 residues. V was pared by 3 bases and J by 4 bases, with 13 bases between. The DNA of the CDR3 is TGCAGCGTTGAGGTCAGCCCTCGGTACGAGCAGTACTTC. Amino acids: CSVEVSPRYEQYF.

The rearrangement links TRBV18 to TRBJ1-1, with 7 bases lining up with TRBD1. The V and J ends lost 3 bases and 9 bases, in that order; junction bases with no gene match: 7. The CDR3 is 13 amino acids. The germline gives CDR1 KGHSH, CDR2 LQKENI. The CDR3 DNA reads TGTGCCAGCTCACCGGGGACAGACCGGAAAGCTTTCTTT. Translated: CASSPGTDRKAFF.

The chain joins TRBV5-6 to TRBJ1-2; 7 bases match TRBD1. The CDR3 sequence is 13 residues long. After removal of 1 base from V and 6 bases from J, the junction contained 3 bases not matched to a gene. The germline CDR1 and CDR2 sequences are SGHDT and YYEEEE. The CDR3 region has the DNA TGTGCCAGCAGCTTGTGGAGGGGGCATGGCTACACCTTC. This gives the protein CASSLWRGHGYTF.

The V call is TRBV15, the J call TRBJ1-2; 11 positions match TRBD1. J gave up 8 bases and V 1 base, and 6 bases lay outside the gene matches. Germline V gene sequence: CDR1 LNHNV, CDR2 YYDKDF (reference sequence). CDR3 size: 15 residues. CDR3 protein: CATSRAGQGAFGYTF. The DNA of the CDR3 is TGTGCCACCAGCAGAGCAGGACAGGGGGCATTCGGCTACACCTTC.

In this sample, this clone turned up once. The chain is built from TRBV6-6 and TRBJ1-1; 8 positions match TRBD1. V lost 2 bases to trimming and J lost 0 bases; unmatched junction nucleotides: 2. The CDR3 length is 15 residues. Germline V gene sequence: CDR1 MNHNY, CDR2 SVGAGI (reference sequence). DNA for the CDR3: TGTGCCAGCAGTTACGGGACAGGTGTGAACACTGAAGCTTTCTTT. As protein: CASSYGTGVNTEAFF.

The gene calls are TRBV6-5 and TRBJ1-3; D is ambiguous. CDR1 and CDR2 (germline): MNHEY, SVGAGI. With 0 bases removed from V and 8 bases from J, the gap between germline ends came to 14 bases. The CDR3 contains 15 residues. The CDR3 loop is CASSYSMGGQDTIYF. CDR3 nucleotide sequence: TGTGCCAGCAGTTACTCGATGGGTGGCCAGGACACCATATATTTT.